These 32 T cell receptor beta chains originate from one sample sequenced in a study of shared clonotypes between healthy human individuals. Cells designated naive CD8 were CD45RO-negative and were positively selected for CCR7, with terminally differentiated effector memory CD45RA+ cells excluded. Assay: immunoSEQ multiplex PCR; the TCRdb copy retains only in-frame clones and omits some. The repertoire consists of more than 2 million clones, with over 85% occurring once and the leading ten covering approximately 1.6%. Input material: naive CD8+ T cells from PBMCs. The receptor set was obtained from a man aged 18-30 years in good health. Some clones in this sample may be carry-over from other donors' samples.

The chain uses TRBV28 and TRBJ2-7; a possible D gene is TRBD1 (6 bases). The V gene lost 7 bases and the J gene lost 0 bases, with 16 bases spanning the gap. The CDR3 is 15 amino acids. Germline-derived CDR1 and CDR2 are MDHEN and SYDVKM. CDR3 sequence reads: CASTLTTGISYEQYF. CDR3 bases: TGTGCCAGCACCCTTACTACAGGGATCTCCTACGAGCAGTACTTC.

Remarks on this clone: The sample holds other DNA sequences that translate to the same CDR3. Here the CDR3 reads CASSWTGGSSYEQYF. In DNA form, the CDR3 reads TGTGCCAGCAGTTGGACAGGGGGGAGCTCCTACGAGCAGTACTTC. The chain uses TRBV7-2 and TRBJ2-7; 10 bases match TRBD1. V was clipped by 6 bases and J by 0 bases; unmatched bases: 5. The CDR3 has 15 amino acids. From germline, CDR1 is SGHTA and CDR2 FQGNSA.

This chain uses TRBV7-6 with TRBJ1-4, with 7 positions matching TRBD1. Germline V gene data show CDR1 as SGHVS and CDR2 as FNYEAQ. The V gene end was trimmed by 2 bases and the J gene end by 4 bases; junction bases not matched to a gene: 4. The CDR3 runs to 15 residues. The CDR3 DNA is TGTGCCAGCAGCTTATTAGGGGGCGGTAATGAAAAACTGTTTTTT. It codes for CASSLLGGGNEKLFF.

V usage is TRBV5-4 and J usage is TRBJ1-2; possible D gene TRBD1, 6 bases. Per the germline V gene, CDR1 is SGHNT and CDR2 is YYREEE (reference sequence). CDR3 size: 15 residues. With 3 bases removed from V and 2 bases from J, the gap between germline ends came to 14 bases. CDR3 DNA sequence: TGTGCCAGCAGCTCTCCGGGACAAACAAACTATGGCTACACCTTC. Translation: CASSSPGQTNYGYTF. The full variable domain, completed using reference TRBV5-4 and TRBJ1-2, is ETGVTQSPTHLIKTRGQQVTLRCSSQSGHNTVSWYQQALGQGPQFIFQYYREEENGRGNFPPRFSGLQFPNYSSELNVNALELDDSALYLCASSSPGQTNYGYTFGSGTRLTVV.

The chain combines TRBV7-9 with TRBJ2-7; D possibly uses TRBD1 or TRBD2 (5 bases each). V lost 5 bases and J lost 3, with 17 bases in between. The length of the CDR3 is 15 residues. Looked up from germline, CDR1 is SEHNR and CDR2 is FQNEAQ (reference sequence). Here the CDR3 DNA reads TGTGCCAGCAGCCCGTACAGGAGCGGTTTCTACGAGCAGTACTTC. Translation: CASSPYRSGFYEQYF. The full variable domain, completed using reference TRBV7-9 and TRBJ2-7, is DTGVSQNPRHKITKRGQNVTFRCDPISEHNRLYWYRQTLGQGPEFLTYFQNEAQLEKSRLLSDRFSAERPKGSFSTLEIQRTEQGDSAMYLCASSPYRSGFYEQYFGPGTRLTVT.

The chain recombines TRBV9 with TRBJ2-1, with TRBD2 matching 7 bases. Germline lookup yields CDR1 SGDLS and CDR2 YYNGEE. The trim removed 2 bases at V and 10 bases at J, leaving 12 bases unmatched. There are 15 residues in the CDR3. The CDR3: CASSVETRPRGEQFF. The CDR3 DNA sequence: TGTGCCAGCAGCGTCGAAACGAGACCGCGGGGGGAGCAGTTCTTC.

The CDR3 region has the DNA TGTGCCAGCAGCACCCGGGATTCCACGCAGTATTTT. This sequence encodes CASSTRDSTQYF. The chain uses TRBV9 and TRBJ2-3; D is possibly TRBD2 (5 bases). The CDR3 extends over 12 amino acids. V was pared by 4 bases and J by 9 bases, with 12 bases between. Per the germline V gene, CDR1 is SGDLS and CDR2 is YYNGEE. Together with reference TRBV9 and TRBJ2-3, the CDR3 gives the full variable domain: DSGVTQTPKHLITATGQRVTLRCSPRSGDLSVYWYQQSLDQGLQFLIQYYNGEERAKGNILERFSAQQFPDLHSELNLSSLELGDSALYFCASSTRDSTQYFGPGTRLTVL.

V is TRBV4-1 and J is TRBJ2-1; 7 nucleotides align to TRBD2. CDR3 length: 15 amino acids. Germline-derived CDR1 and CDR2 are MGHRA and YSYEKL. Losses at the gene ends were 1 base for V and 4 bases for J; bases not matched to a gene: 4. The CDR3 sequence is CASSQVTSAYNEQFF. CDR3 nucleotide sequence: TGCGCCAGCAGCCAAGTCACTAGCGCTTACAATGAGCAGTTCTTC.

The rearrangement joins TRBV28 to TRBJ2-3, with 7 positions matching TRBD2. Unmatched junction bases numbered 4, after V lost 4 bases and J lost 0 bases. Germline V CDR1 and CDR2: MDHEN, SYDVKM. This CDR3 comprises 15 residues. In DNA, the CDR3 is TGTGCCAGCAGTTGGAGCGGGATTAGCACAGATACGCAGTATTTT. Translating gives CASSWSGISTDTQYF.

The rearrangement uses TRBV7-9 and TRBJ2-3, with 8 nucleotides matching TRBD1. Germline V gives CDR1 SEHNR, CDR2 FQNEAQ (reference sequence). J lost 3 bases, V lost 8 bases, and 10 bases had no gene match. The CDR3 runs 15 residues. DNA for the CDR3: TGTGCCAGCCTGGACGGGGACAGGAAGACAGATACGCAGTATTTT. Its protein product is CASLDGDRKTDTQYF.

Regarding this clone: The same CDR3 also results from other DNA sequences found in this sample. The chain employs TRBV19 and TRBJ2-5; the D is unclear. The germline CDR1 and CDR2 sequences are LNHDA and SQIVND (reference sequence). With 2 bases removed from V and 3 bases from J, the gap between germline ends came to 7 bases. The CDR3 loop spans 13 amino acids. This chain's CDR3 is CASSISGKETQYF. The DNA for the CDR3 is TGTGCCAGTAGTATATCGGGCAAAGAGACCCAGTACTTC.

DNA of the CDR3: TGTGCCTGGAGGGGGGGGACAGGAGTCTCCTACGAGCAGTACTTC. Its translation: CAWRGGTGVSYEQYF. The rearrangement links TRBV30 to TRBJ2-7; a weak D match, TRBD1 (8 bases). The CDR3 sequence is 15 residues long. Trimming removed 3 bases from V and 0 bases from J, with 15 bases in between. In germline, CDR1 is GTSNPN, CDR2 SVGIG (reference sequence).

The chain is built from TRBV28 and TRBJ2-4; the D is unclear. CDR1 is MDHEN, CDR2 SYDVKM, per germline. The CDR3 consists of 14 residues. The ends were cut back, 6 bases at V and 1 base at J, with 10 bases in the middle. Here the CDR3 DNA reads TGTGCCAGCAGCGACGGAGTTGCCAAAAACATTCAGTACTTC. Translation: CASSDGVAKNIQYF.

A remark on this clone: Different DNA sequences within this sample yield the same CDR3. The chain carries TRBV11-2 and TRBJ2-1; 9 nucleotides agree with TRBD2. The CDR3 loop spans 14 amino acids. Unmatched junction bases numbered 0, after V lost 5 bases and J lost 1 base. Germline V gives CDR1 SGHAT, CDR2 FQNNGV. The CDR3 sequence: CASSLAGSYNEQFF. DNA for the CDR3: TGTGCCAGCAGCCTAGCGGGATCCTACAATGAGCAGTTCTTC.

The gene calls are TRBV15 and TRBJ2-7; no definite D call. Looked up from germline, CDR1 is LNHNV and CDR2 is YYDKDF (reference sequence). With 0 bases removed from V and 2 bases from J, the gap between germline ends came to 11 bases. CDR3 length: 15 amino acids. Here the CDR3 reads CATSRDHGRAYEQYF. The CDR3 region has the DNA TGTGCCACCAGCAGAGATCACGGCAGAGCCTACGAGCAGTACTTC.

V usage is TRBV4-3 and J usage is TRBJ1-4; D is possibly TRBD1 (6 bases). The germline V gene has CDR1 LGHNA and CDR2 YSLEER. The CDR3 spans 16 residues. V was clipped by 2 bases and J by 4 bases, with 14 bases between them. CDR3 sequence (DNA): TGCGCCAGCAGCCAATTACACGGACAGAGTAATGAAAAACTGTTTTTT. This translates into CASSQLHGQSNEKLFF.

The rearrangement uses TRBV7-3 and TRBJ2-6; D perhaps matches TRBD2 (5 bases). V dropped 0 bases and J dropped 0 bases, with 12 bases sitting between them. Germline CDR1 reads SGHTA; CDR2 reads FQGTGA. The CDR3 has 18 residues. As DNA, the CDR3 is TGTGCCAGCAGCTTAACAGGAGGTGCGTTCTCTGGGGCCAACGTCCTGACTTTC. Translating gives CASSLTGGAFSGANVLTF.

The chain combines TRBV5-6 with TRBJ2-3; TRBD2 might be the D (5 bases). The CDR3 runs 18 residues. V lost 4 bases and J lost 4, with 25 bases in between. Germline V lookup: CDR1 SGHDT, CDR2 YYEEEE. The CDR3 DNA sequence: TGTGCCAGCAGCCCCTCGGGGAAGCCCGTATGGGTGGCAGATACGCAGTATTTT. Protein product: CASSPSGKPVWVADTQYF.

The chain carries TRBV28 and TRBJ2-1; D could derive from TRBD1 or TRBD2 (6 bases each). The germline V and J ends were trimmed by 7 bases and 4 bases, with 17 bases remaining between them. The length of the CDR3 is 15 residues. CDR1 MDHEN and CDR2 SYDVKM come from the germline V gene. Here the CDR3 reads CASISTGAVYNEQFF. CDR3 coding DNA: TGTGCCAGCATTTCGACGGGGGCCGTTTACAATGAGCAGTTCTTC.

Worth noting for this clone: The same CDR3 is also encoded by other DNA sequences in this sample. The chain joins TRBV2 to TRBJ2-7; D is uncertain. CDR3 length equals 13 residues. Germline lookup yields CDR1 SNHLY and CDR2 FYNNEI. Trimming removed 3 bases at V and 6 bases at J, with 12 bases between. This CDR3 reads CASSEGRAFEQYF. The CDR3 DNA sequence: TGTGCCAGCAGTGAGGGAAGGGCCTTCGAGCAGTACTTC.

The V gene is TRBV4-1, the J gene TRBJ2-7; D may be TRBD2 (6 bases). This CDR3 contains 14 residues. V gave up 2 bases and J gave up 5 bases, with 13 bases separating them. The germline gives CDR1 MGHRA, CDR2 YSYEKL. CDR3 loop: CASSQTTSFHEQYF. The CDR3 bases are TGCGCCAGCAGCCAAACGACTAGTTTCCACGAGCAGTACTTC.

The rearrangement joins TRBV10-1 to TRBJ2-1; D gene uncertain. V gave up 3 bases and J gave up 8 bases, with 5 bases separating them. The germline V gene encodes CDR1 WNHNN and CDR2 SYGVQD (reference sequence). The CDR3 has 11 residues. The DNA for the CDR3 is TGCGCCAGCAGTGATGGATATGAGCAGTTCTTC. Translation: CASSDGYEQFF.

This sequence joins TRBV11-2 and TRBJ2-7, with D possibly being TRBD1 (6 bases). With 5 bases removed from V and 5 bases from J, the gap between germline ends came to 16 bases. Germline V lookup: CDR1 SGHAT, CDR2 FQNNGV. The CDR3 loop spans 14 amino acids. CDR3 DNA sequence: TGTGCCAGCAGCCTTGGGACAAAGGGTCACGAGCAGTACTTC. It specifies CASSLGTKGHEQYF. The full variable domain, its missing parts supplied by reference TRBV11-2 and TRBJ2-7, is EAGVAQSPRYKIIEKRQSVAFWCNPISGHATLYWYQQILGQGPKLLIQFQNNGVVDDSQLPKDRFSAERLKGVDSTLKIQPAKLEDSAVYLCASSLGTKGHEQYFGPGTRLTVT.

The rearrangement links TRBV5-6 to TRBJ2-5; D unresolved. The CDR3 sequence is 14 residues long. Germline-derived CDR1 and CDR2 are SGHDT and YYEEEE. The V end lost 1 base, the J end lost 2 bases, and 9 bases lay between the germline ends. The CDR3 loop is CASSLQALQETQYF. CDR3 nucleotide sequence: TGTGCCAGCAGCTTGCAGGCCCTACAAGAGACCCAGTACTTC.

Points on this clone: This same CDR3 is encoded by further DNA sequences in the sample. The chain links TRBV19 to TRBJ1-1, with 7 bases lining up with TRBD1. Germline trimming cut 3 bases from V and 0 bases from J; bases unmatched to any gene: 1. CDR1 LNHDA and CDR2 SQIVND come from the germline V gene (reference sequence). The CDR3 is made up of 14 amino acids. The CDR3 sequence is CASSITGVNTEAFF. In nucleotides, the CDR3 is TGTGCCAGTAGTATCACAGGGGTGAACACTGAAGCTTTCTTT.

This chain links TRBV30 with TRBJ1-2; D gene unclear. The V and J ends lost 3 bases and 5 bases respectively, with 10 bases between them. This CDR3 has 12 amino acids. The germline V gene encodes CDR1 GTSNPN and CDR2 SVGIG (reference sequence). The CDR3 reads CAWSLGNYGYTF. In DNA, the CDR3 is TGTGCCTGGAGCTTGGGGAATTATGGCTACACCTTC.

The V gene is TRBV28, the J gene TRBJ2-5, with 9 bases aligning to TRBD1. TRBJ2-7 explains the end of the DNA better; the J call may be wrong. The CDR3 length is 15 residues. Looked up from germline, CDR1 is MDHEN and CDR2 is SYDVKM. CDR3 nucleotides: TGTGCCAGCAGTTATGGGACAGGGTATTCCTACGAGCAGTACTTC. Translated, it gives CASSYGTGYSYEQYF.

The gene calls are TRBV25-1 and TRBJ1-4; 7 bases are shared with TRBD1. Germline CDR1 reads MGHDK; CDR2 reads SYGVNS. The CDR3 is made up of 14 amino acids. V was clipped by 3 bases and J by 6 bases; unmatched bases: 4. CDR3 loop: CASSETGSYEKLFF. The CDR3 region has the DNA TGTGCCAGCAGTGAGACAGGGAGTTATGAAAAACTGTTTTTT. Variable domain in full (rest from reference TRBV25-1 and TRBJ1-4): EADIYQTPRYLVIGTGKKITLECSQTMGHDKMYWYQQDPGMELHLIHYSYGVNSTEKGDLSSESTVSRIRTEHFPLTLESARPSHTSQYLCASSETGSYEKLFFGSGTQLSVL.

This clone was counted once. This chain connects TRBV10-2 to TRBJ2-7, with 7 bases matching TRBD2. CDR3 size: 18 residues. J lost 1 base, V lost 0 bases, and 12 bases had no gene match. Germline V gene data show CDR1 as WSHSY and CDR2 as SAAADI. CDR3 nucleotides: TGCGCCAGCAGTGAGTCAGTCCCTCTAGCGGAGTATTCCTACGAGCAGTACTTC. The encoded protein is CASSESVPLAEYSYEQYF.

V usage is TRBV28 and J usage is TRBJ1-1; 8 bases align to TRBD1. CDR3 size: 14 residues. The V gene end was trimmed by 6 bases and the J gene end by 5 bases; junction bases not matched to a gene: 8. CDR1 is MDHEN and CDR2 is SYDVKM in the germline V gene. The CDR3 reads CASSLTGEATEAFF. In DNA form, the CDR3 reads TGTGCCAGCAGCCTGACAGGGGAGGCAACTGAAGCTTTCTTT.

The chain employs TRBV21-1 and TRBJ2-2; the table calls TRBD2, which could not be checked here. TRBV21-1 counts as a pseudogene. The CDR3 length is 16 residues. CDR3 residues: CASSKAERGNTGELFF. The CDR3 DNA is TGTGCCAGCAGCAAAGCTGAAAGAGGAAACACCGGGGAGCTGTTTTTT.

This chain uses TRBV28 with TRBJ2-2, with 8 bases fitting TRBD1. Germline V gene lookup returns CDR1 MDHEN and CDR2 SYDVKM. CDR3 size: 14 residues. J was trimmed by 6 bases and V by 3 bases; bases with no gene match: 3. The CDR3 DNA is TGTGCCAGCAGTTTCACAGGGGGGTCCGGGGAGCTGTTTTTT. Residues: CASSFTGGSGELFF.